The next 14 T cell receptor beta chains were all read from a single sample in a study of immune cell composition in non-small cell lung cancer. Profiling relied on immunoSEQ multiplex PCR, and the TCRdb table lists in-frame clones only, not all of them. The sample records roughly 2,500 clones, 81% being singletons. The source material was lung tumor tissue. The source of these receptors is a human donor with non-small cell lung cancer.

This clone has only one observation. The chain couples TRBV6-1 to TRBJ2-7; the match to TRBD1 covers 7 bases. Germline V lookup: CDR1 MNHNS, CDR2 SASEGT. The CDR3 sequence is 15 residues long. V lost 6 bases, J lost 0 bases, and 8 bases stayed unmatched. CDR3 sequence (DNA): TGTGCCAGCAGAGGTCGGGACAGCCTCTCCTACGAGCAGTACTTC. It yields the protein CASRGRDSLSYEQYF.

The gene calls are TRBV30 and TRBJ2-5, with a possible D match to TRBD2 (6 bases). The V and J ends lost 5 bases and 13 bases respectively, with 23 bases between them. Per the germline V gene, CDR1 is GTSNPN and CDR2 is SVGIG (reference sequence). The CDR3 extends over 13 amino acids. CDR3 in amino acids: CAWGPPGRGSGYF. The CDR3 bases are TGTGCCTGGGGACCTCCGGGTCGGGGGAGCGGGTACTTC.

This rearrangement joins TRBV2 to TRBJ2-1, with 14 bases that match TRBD2. CDR3 length equals 15 residues. V was clipped by 6 bases and J by 8 bases; unmatched bases: 6. Germline V CDR1 and CDR2: SNHLY, FYNNEI. In nucleotides, the CDR3 is TGTGCCAGCAGGCTGACTAGCGGGAGGGCCTATGAGCAGTTCTTC. Its translation: CASRLTSGRAYEQFF. Full variable domain (remainder filled in from reference TRBV2 and TRBJ2-1): EPEVTQTPSHQVTQMGQEVILRCVPISNHLYFYWYRQILGQKVEFLVSFYNNEISEKSEIFDDQFSVERPDGSNFTLKIRSTKLEDSAMYFCASRLTSGRAYEQFFGPGTRLTVL.

The gene calls are TRBV9 and TRBJ1-5; D is possibly TRBD1 (6 bases). The germline V gene encodes CDR1 SGDLS and CDR2 YYNGEE. The CDR3 totals 14 residues. V was shortened by 2 bases and J by 5 bases, with 11 bases between the two germline ends. CDR3 protein: CASSVRTVDQPQHF. CDR3 DNA sequence: TGTGCCAGCAGCGTGCGGACAGTCGATCAGCCCCAGCATTTT.

The V gene is TRBV28, the J gene TRBJ1-1; unclear D gene. With 3 bases removed from V and 0 bases from J, the gap between germline ends came to 11 bases. Germline V lookup: CDR1 MDHEN, CDR2 SYDVKM. This CDR3 region has 15 residues. As DNA, the CDR3 is TGTGCCAGCAGTTTGCGGCGGATCCTGAACACTGAAGCTTTCTTT. Residues: CASSLRRILNTEAFF.

This sequence joins TRBV20-1 and TRBJ2-1, with 8 bases matching TRBD2. The CDR3 runs 11 residues. In germline, CDR1 is DFQATT, CDR2 SNEGSKA (reference sequence). V lost 4 bases, J lost 15 bases, and 8 bases stayed unmatched. The CDR3: CSAIQRGPWFF. The CDR3 nucleotides are TGCAGTGCTATACAGCGGGGGCCTTGGTTCTTC.

The V call is TRBV5-4, the J call TRBJ2-3; 10 bases are a match to TRBD1. The V segment lost 4 bases and the J segment 1 base; nucleotides outside the gene matches: 15. From germline, CDR1 is SGHNT and CDR2 YYREEE (reference sequence). The CDR3 is 19 residues long. CDR3 in DNA: TGTGCCAGCAGCCTATCCGGGACAGGGGTGTTTGGGGGCACAGATACGCAGTATTTT. It encodes CASSLSGTGVFGGTDTQYF.

The V and J genes are TRBV5-6 and TRBJ2-3, with 11 bases lining up with TRBD2. CDR1 SGHDT and CDR2 YYEEEE come from the germline V gene. The CDR3 has 16 amino acids. V shed 4 bases and J 3 bases; nucleotides not matched to a gene: 7. The CDR3 protein is CASSRTLAGVTDTQYF. The CDR3 bases are TGTGCCAGCAGCCGGACACTAGCGGGAGTAACAGATACGCAGTATTTT.

The chain employs TRBV7-2 and TRBJ2-4; 8 bases agree with TRBD2. CDR3 length: 13 residues. CDR1 is SGHTA and CDR2 is FQGNSA in the germline V gene. The trim removed 5 bases at V and 11 bases at J, leaving 8 bases unmatched. The CDR3 protein is CASSQGPSGFQYF. The CDR3 DNA reads as TGTGCCAGCAGCCAAGGGCCTAGCGGGTTTCAGTACTTC.

J is TRBJ1-5 and V is TRBV19; 9 positions match TRBD1. Germline values: CDR1 LNHDA, CDR2 SQIVND (reference sequence). V lost 3 bases to trimming and J lost 0 bases; unmatched junction nucleotides: 9. The CDR3 is made up of 18 amino acids. CDR3 in amino acids: CASSITRTGAYSNQPQHF. The CDR3 coding sequence is TGTGCCAGTAGTATTACGAGGACAGGGGCGTATAGCAATCAGCCCCAGCATTTT.

The chain joins TRBV29-1 to TRBJ2-2, with D maybe TRBD1 (6 bases). This CDR3 comprises 12 residues. The V end was cut by 8 bases, the J end by 5 bases, with 12 bases between. Germline loops: CDR1 SQVTM, CDR2 ANQGSEA. The CDR3 bases are TGCAGCTTCTACAGGGAGACCGGGGAGCTGTTTTTT. It translates to CSFYRETGELFF.

The chain links TRBV2 to TRBJ2-7, with 10 bases aligning to TRBD1. Germline CDR1 and CDR2: SNHLY and FYNNEI. This CDR3 is 14 amino acids long. With V trimmed by 6 bases and J by 1 base, 3 bases remained unmatched. CDR3 nucleotide sequence: TGTGCCAGCAGACCGGGACAGGGGTCCTACGAGCAGTACTTC. Translating it yields CASRPGQGSYEQYF.

The chain recombines TRBV5-4 with TRBJ2-1; 7 bases fit TRBD2. The CDR3 spans 17 residues. CDR1 and CDR2 from the germline V gene are SGHNT and YYREEE (reference sequence). V shed 4 bases and J 7 bases; nucleotides not matched to a gene: 17. The CDR3 protein is CASSRRDSGPRGNEQFF. The CDR3, as DNA: TGTGCCAGCAGCCGGAGGGATAGCGGGCCTCGTGGGAATGAGCAGTTCTTC.

J is TRBJ2-1 and V is TRBV5-1; 7 bases line up with TRBD2. Germline V gives CDR1 SGHRS, CDR2 YFSETQ. The trim removed 1 base at V and 9 bases at J, leaving 19 bases unmatched. CDR3 length: 18 residues. Written as DNA, the CDR3 is TGCGCCAGCAGCTTGTCAGGTCCCGGGGCGGGAGTGGTATCTGAGCAGTTCTTC. Its protein product is CASSLSGPGAGVVSEQFF.